This T cell receptor beta chain is from a study of T cell responses to AZD1222 COVID-19 vaccine. On this clone itself: Its antigen is undetermined.

Study observations and caveats: At 160-218 and 743-854, vaccine-associated CD4 TCRs were dominant, and they spanned spike. The number of AZD1222 recipients seropositive at baseline was only five to seven. A mostly white British donor set with more females was recruited, and clonal diversity was possibly underestimated. Receipt of two AZD1222 doses was followed by a rise in Spike-specific TCR breadth and depth.

Assay used: immunoSEQ multiplex PCR; TCRdb lists only in-frame clones, some missing. The sample consists of 160,000 or so clones, roughly 94% of them appearing once. This receptor was identified in an adult who received the AZD1222 COVID-19 vaccine. The source material was peripheral blood, sampled 28 days after the second AZD1222 dose.

The CDR3 is CASRREAGELFF. The CDR3, as DNA: TGTGCCAGCAGGCGGGAGGCTGGGGAGCTGTTTTTT. This chain connects TRBV7-3 to TRBJ2-2; 8 bases are shared with TRBD2. Germline CDR1 and CDR2: SGHTA and FQGTGA. This CDR3 spans 12 amino acids. After removal of 6 bases from V and 8 bases from J, the junction contained 2 bases not matched to a gene.